The present T cell receptor beta chain was sequenced within a study of blood T cell repertoires in COVID-19. The germline V gene has CDR1 LNHDA and CDR2 SQIVND (reference sequence). The CDR3 runs to 16 residues. V lost 3 bases, J lost 2 bases, and 17 bases lay in between. In the original analysis: How many nucleated cells were present was estimated from reference gene primer amplification. The protocol was immunoSEQ multiplex PCR, while the TCRdb copy is restricted to in-frame clones and leaves out a portion. D and trimming were read from the DNA, whereas the V and J calls and clone size are those reported in that table. Among roughly 190,000 clones, about 88% were seen once, and the ten largest hold approximately 4%.

The sequencing sample was made of peripheral blood. The rearrangement links TRBV19 to TRBJ2-7; possibly TRBD1 for D (6 bases). The clonotype originates from a human donor in a cohort sampled during active COVID-19. CDR3 DNA sequence: TGTGCCAGTAGTATGGTTCAAGACAGGCTTACCTACGAGCAGTACTTC. Its translation: CASSMVQDRLTYEQYF.